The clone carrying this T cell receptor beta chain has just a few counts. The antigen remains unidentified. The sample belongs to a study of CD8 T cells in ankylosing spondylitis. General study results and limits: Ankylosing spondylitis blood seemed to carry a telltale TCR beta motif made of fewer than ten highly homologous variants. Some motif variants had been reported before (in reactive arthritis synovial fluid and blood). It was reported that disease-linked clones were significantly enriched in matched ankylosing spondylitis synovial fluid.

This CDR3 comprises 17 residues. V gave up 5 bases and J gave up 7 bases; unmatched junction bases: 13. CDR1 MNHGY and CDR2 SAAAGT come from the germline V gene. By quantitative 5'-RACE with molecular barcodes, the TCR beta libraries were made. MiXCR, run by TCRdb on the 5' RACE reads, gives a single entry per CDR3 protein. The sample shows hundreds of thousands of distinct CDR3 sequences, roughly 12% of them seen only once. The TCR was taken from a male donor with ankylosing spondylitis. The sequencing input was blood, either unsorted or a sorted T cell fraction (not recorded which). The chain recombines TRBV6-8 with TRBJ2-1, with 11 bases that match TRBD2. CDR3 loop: CASSTLAGARTGNEQFF. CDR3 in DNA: TGTGCCAGCAGTACACTAGCGGGAGCGCGGACGGGGAATGAGCAGTTCTTC.